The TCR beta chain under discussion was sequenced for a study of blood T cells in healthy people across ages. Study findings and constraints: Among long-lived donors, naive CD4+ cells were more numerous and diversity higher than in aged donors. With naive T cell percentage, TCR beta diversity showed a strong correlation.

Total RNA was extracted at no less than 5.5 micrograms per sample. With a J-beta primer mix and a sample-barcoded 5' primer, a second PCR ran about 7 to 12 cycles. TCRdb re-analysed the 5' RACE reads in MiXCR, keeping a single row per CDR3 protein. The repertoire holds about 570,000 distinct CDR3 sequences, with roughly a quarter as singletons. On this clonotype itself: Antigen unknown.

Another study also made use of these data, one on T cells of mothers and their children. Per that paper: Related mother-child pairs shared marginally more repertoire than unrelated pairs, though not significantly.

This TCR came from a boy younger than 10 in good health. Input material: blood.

The DNA of the CDR3 is TGTGCCAGCAGTGAAGGGGGCCGGTTCGTAGAGACCCAGTACTTC. It encodes CASSEGGRFVETQYF. The J gene is TRBJ2-5, the V gene TRBV2; tentatively, D is TRBD1 (5 bases). This CDR3 spans 15 amino acids. In germline, CDR1 is SNHLY, CDR2 FYNNEI. V gave up 1 base and J gave up 4 bases, with 13 bases separating them.